This TCR beta chain is drawn from a study of T cells in Graves' hyperthyroidism and ophthalmopathy. The CDR3 regions of TCR beta were amplified from RNA transcripts. The HTBI primer set was used in a first-round RT-PCR of the TCR CDR3. TCRdb analysed the multiplex PCR reads with MiXCR anew, one entry per CDR3 protein. The table includes 500,000 to 650,000 distinct CDR3 sequences, 14% detected once. This CDR3 is built from 16 residues. V shed 2 bases, J shed 5 bases, and the junction held 6 bases outside the gene matches. Germline V gene data show CDR1 as SEHNR and CDR2 as FQNEAQ (reference sequence). This clonotype was observed a handful of times.

This clonotype was obtained from a woman aged 35 to 49 with Graves' hyperthyroidism. V gene TRBV7-9 combines with J gene TRBJ2-2, with 9 bases identical to TRBD1. Material: blood. The CDR3 reads CASSLYGTGTTGELFF. In DNA, the CDR3 is TGTGCCAGCAGCTTATATGGGACAGGGACGACCGGGGAGCTGTTTTTT.